Below, one T cell receptor (beta chain) is given with its context. Its antigen is currently unknown. The CDR3 length is 17 residues. Losses at the gene ends were 3 bases for V and 4 bases for J; bases not matched to a gene: 7. CDR1 and CDR2 from the germline V gene are KGHDR and SFDVKD. The sample is drawn from a study of T cells in Graves' hyperthyroidism and ophthalmopathy. The study's findings and limits: Most expanded thyroid clonotypes above 0.001 recurred in blood.

At least 3 on the Clinical Activity Score was recorded for ophthalmopathy patients, who also had NOSPECS grade at least 4 and duration under 3 months. It was RNA transcripts that yielded the amplified TCR beta CDR3 regions. The HTBI set primed first-round TCR CDR3 RT-PCR. TCRdb processed the multiplex PCR reads anew with MiXCR; each CDR3 protein has one entry. The sample shows about 400,000 distinct CDR3 sequences, approximately 14% of them seen only once. Sequences were obtained from blood. This clonotype was obtained from a man aged 18 to 30 with Graves' ophthalmopathy. The chain employs TRBV24-1 and TRBJ2-1, with TRBD2 matching over 11 bases. The CDR3 sequence is CATSDIPLAGGYNEQFF. The CDR3 coding sequence is TGTGCCACCAGTGATATTCCGCTAGCGGGGGGATACAATGAGCAGTTCTTC.